The 25 T cell receptor beta chains given below trace back to one sample, sequenced in a study of cytomegalovirus exposure and HLA in healthy donors. PCR used 60 Vbeta primers and 13 Jbeta primers. Profiling relied on immunoSEQ multiplex PCR, and the TCRdb table lists in-frame clones only, not all of them. The data show 150,000 to 200,000 clones, with 70% to 75% seen just once and about 4.7% held by the top ten. Specimen: PBMCs. These receptors were collected from a young man in good health and CMV-seropositive.

The gene calls are TRBV2 and TRBJ1-5; 10 nucleotides line up with TRBD1. The trim removed 6 bases at V and 2 bases at J, leaving 1 base unmatched. This CDR3 contains 14 residues. Germline CDR1 SNHLY, CDR2 FYNNEI. The CDR3 DNA follows: TGTGCCAGCAGGGGGACAGGGGGCAATCAGCCCCAGCATTTT. This sequence encodes CASRGTGGNQPQHF.

The chain recombines TRBV5-1 with TRBJ2-2; TRBD2 aligns across 9 bases. Germline V gives CDR1 SGHRS, CDR2 YFSETQ. Trimming at V came to 5 bases and at J to 4 bases, leaving 9 bases not matched to a gene. The CDR3 runs 16 residues. The CDR3 nucleotides are TGCGCCAGCAGAATGACTAGCGGAGGGGGCACCGGGGAGCTGTTTTTT. This sequence encodes CASRMTSGGGTGELFF.

In this sample, this clone turned up a few times. The chain couples TRBV19 to TRBJ1-4; TRBD1 agrees at 9 bases. J gave up 8 bases and V 6 bases, and 13 bases lay outside the gene matches. Germline assignment: CDR1 LNHDA and CDR2 SQIVND (reference sequence). There are 16 residues in the CDR3. In nucleotides, the CDR3 is TGTGCCAGTAGCACGTCCACCGGGACAGGGAACGAAAAACTGTTTTTT. As protein: CASSTSTGTGNEKLFF.

This chain connects TRBV7-8 to TRBJ2-7, with TRBD2 matching 8 bases. The germline gives CDR1 SGHVS, CDR2 FQNEAQ. CDR3 size: 16 residues. The V gene end was trimmed by 6 bases and the J gene end by 6 bases; junction bases not matched to a gene: 16. The CDR3 region is CASRPGAAGGRLEQYV. The DNA of the CDR3 is TGTGCCAGCAGACCAGGTGCCGCGGGAGGACGCCTCGAGCAGTACGTC.

This clone was detected only a few times. J is TRBJ2-3 and V is TRBV5-1; 8 bases line up with TRBD2. From germline, CDR1 is SGHRS and CDR2 YFSETQ. The CDR3 spans 15 residues. With 0 bases clipped from V and 0 bases from J, the junction kept 0 bases outside the gene matches. CDR3 residues: CASSLGLASTDTQYF. CDR3 nucleotides: TGCGCCAGCAGCTTGGGACTAGCGAGCACAGATACGCAGTATTTT.

This chain links TRBV7-2 with TRBJ1-1, with TRBD1 matching 9 bases. The CDR3 loop spans 15 amino acids. Germline CDR1 is SGHTA and CDR2 is FQGNSA. V lost 2 bases and J lost 5; bases outside the gene matches: 6. CDR3 nucleotides: TGTGCCAGCAGCTTATGGGACAGGGTCGGAACTGAAGCTTTCTTT. Encoded protein: CASSLWDRVGTEAFF.

The V and J genes are TRBV28 and TRBJ1-5; 7 nucleotides match TRBD1. This CDR3 has 15 residues. Trimming removed 6 bases from V and 1 base from J; junction bases left unmatched: 6. Looked up from germline, CDR1 is MDHEN and CDR2 is SYDVKM. CDR3 bases: TGTGCCAGCAGGATCGACAGGGTCAGCAATCAGCCCCAGCATTTT. Protein: CASRIDRVSNQPQHF.

The genes are TRBV5-6 and TRBJ2-2; tentatively, D is TRBD1 (6 bases). Between the trimmed V and J ends, which lost 4 bases and 4 bases, there was a span of 17 bases. This CDR3 comprises 16 residues. Germline lookup yields CDR1 SGHDT and CDR2 YYEEEE. The CDR3 loop is CASSPGTSDPTGELFF. The CDR3 DNA reads as TGTGCCAGCAGCCCGGGGACATCTGACCCCACCGGGGAGCTGTTTTTT. Full variable domain (rest looked up from reference TRBV5-6 and TRBJ2-2): DAGVTQSPTHLIKTRGQQVTLRCSPKSGHDTVSWYQQALGQGPQFIFQYYEEEERQRGNFPDRFSGHQFPNYSSELNVNALLLGDSALYLCASSPGTSDPTGELFFGEGSRLTVL.

The rearrangement links TRBV23-1 to TRBJ2-7; no firm D call. TRBV23-1 qualifies as an ORF whose function is uncertain. The CDR3 loop spans 11 amino acids. The CDR3 loop reads CASSQSVPQNV. The CDR3 DNA is TGCGCCAGCAGTCAATCGGTTCCGCAGAACGTC.

A remark on this clone: The junction and the germline gene differ at one end; a read error may be behind it. The genes are TRBV2 and TRBJ2-2; D may be TRBD1 (6 bases). The CDR3 is 16 residues long. CDR1 and CDR2 from the germline V gene are SNHLY and FYNNEI. The CDR3 reads CASSQEGGTNAGELFF. The CDR3 nucleotides are TGTGCCAGCAGTCAAGAAGGGGGTACGAACGCCGGGGAGCTGTTTTTT.

This clone has only a few counts. The V call is TRBV7-2, the J call TRBJ2-3; a weak D match, TRBD1 (5 bases). The germline V and J ends were trimmed by 5 bases and 2 bases, with 20 bases remaining between them. Germline CDR1 SGHTA, CDR2 FQGNSA. This CDR3 region has 17 residues. The chain's CDR3 is CASSESVPGPFTDTQYF. The CDR3 DNA reads TGTGCCAGCAGCGAGTCCGTTCCAGGGCCCTTCACAGATACGCAGTATTTT.

The chain carries TRBV6-6 and TRBJ2-1; 7 nucleotides match TRBD2. V lost 2 bases, J lost 3 bases, and 1 base stayed unmatched. CDR1 and CDR2 (germline): MNHNY, SVGAGI (reference sequence). The CDR3 has 14 residues. CDR3 in amino acids: CASSYGRDYNEQFF. CDR3 nucleotide sequence: TGTGCCAGCAGTTACGGGAGGGACTACAATGAGCAGTTCTTC.

This clone was counted only a few times. The same CDR3 arises from other DNA sequences in this sample as well. V and J are TRBV6-5 and TRBJ1-3; 8 bases agree with TRBD1. CDR1 MNHEY and CDR2 SVGAGI come from the germline V gene. The CDR3 spans 14 residues. V gave up 5 bases and J gave up 1 base; unmatched junction bases: 1. Here the CDR3 DNA reads TGTGCCAGCAGTAGGACAGGGTCTGGAAACACCATATATTTT. Translating it yields CASSRTGSGNTIYF.

The chain recombines TRBV7-9 with TRBJ1-1; D possibly corresponds to TRBD1 (6 bases). Trimming took off 2 bases at V and 2 bases at J, with 15 bases between the two ends. CDR3 length: 16 amino acids. The germline V gene encodes CDR1 SEHNR and CDR2 FQNEAQ (reference sequence). Here the CDR3 reads CASSLMGGGENTEAFF. CDR3 nucleotides: TGTGCCAGCAGCTTAATGGGAGGGGGGGAAAACACTGAAGCTTTCTTT.

The chain carries TRBV2 and TRBJ2-5, with TRBD1 matching over 12 bases. The V gene end was trimmed by 10 bases and the J gene end by 4 bases; junction bases not matched to a gene: 7. The CDR3 totals 14 residues. In germline, CDR1 is SNHLY, CDR2 FYNNEI. The CDR3 DNA is TGTGCCACCAGAGGGACAGGGGGCCGAGAGACCCAGTACTTC. Translated, it gives CATRGTGGRETQYF.

This clone was recorded once. V and J are TRBV10-3 and TRBJ2-5; 9 bases match TRBD1. V dropped 2 bases and J dropped 3; count of bases not matched to a gene: 4. This CDR3 is built from 15 residues. Germline V gene lookup returns CDR1 ENHRY and CDR2 SYGVKD. The CDR3 here is CAISEPGDREETQYF. The CDR3 coding sequence is TGTGCCATCAGTGAGCCAGGGGACAGGGAAGAGACCCAGTACTTC.

The V gene is TRBV5-1, the J gene TRBJ2-7, with TRBD1 matching over 8 bases. CDR3 length: 15 amino acids. Germline V lookup: CDR1 SGHRS, CDR2 YFSETQ. Trimming at V came to 0 bases and at J to 5 bases, leaving 7 bases not matched to a gene. The CDR3 DNA follows: TGCGCCAGCAGCTTGGCCGCAGGACAGGGCAACGAGCAGTACGTC. This translates into CASSLAAGQGNEQYV.

The chain joins TRBV27 to TRBJ1-2, with 9 nucleotides matching TRBD1. The CDR3 runs to 15 residues. Germline lookup yields CDR1 MNHEY and CDR2 SMNVEV (reference sequence). J was trimmed by 5 bases and V by 7 bases; bases with no gene match: 11. This CDR3 is CASTPGQGRGYGYTF. CDR3 nucleotide sequence: TGTGCCAGCACCCCCGGACAGGGGAGAGGATATGGCTACACCTTC.

The chain links TRBV28 to TRBJ2-1, with D maybe TRBD1 (5 bases). Germline-derived CDR1 and CDR2 are MDHEN and SYDVKM. This CDR3 is built from 12 residues. The ends were cut back, 10 bases at V and 6 bases at J, with 13 bases in the middle. CDR3 DNA: TGTGCCACTCGTAGGGGTACCAATGAGCAGTTCTTC. Translating gives CATRRGTNEQFF. Supplemented by reference TRBV28 and TRBJ2-1, the full variable domain reads DVKVTQSSRYLVKRTGEKVFLECVQDMDHENMFWYRQDPGLGLRLIYFSYDVKMKEKGDIPEGYSVSREKKERFSLILESASTNQTSMYLCATRRGTNEQFFGPGTRLTVL.

In the case of this clone: Distinct nucleotide sequences in the sample also encode this CDR3. V is TRBV2 and J is TRBJ2-5; D perhaps matches TRBD2 (5 bases). The CDR3 sequence is 12 residues long. Germline V gene sequence: CDR1 SNHLY, CDR2 FYNNEI. The V end lost 7 bases, the J end lost 1 base, and 7 bases lay between the germline ends. The CDR3 DNA reads as TGTGCCAGCATGGACTTCCAAGAGACCCAGTACTTC. It translates to CASMDFQETQYF. The full variable domain, completed using reference TRBV2 and TRBJ2-5, is EPEVTQTPSHQVTQMGQEVILRCVPISNHLYFYWYRQILGQKVEFLVSFYNNEISEKSEIFDDQFSVERPDGSNFTLKIRSTKLEDSAMYFCASMDFQETQYFGPGTRLLVL.

The chain employs TRBV2 and TRBJ1-2; TRBD1 matches at 7 bases. Germline lookup yields CDR1 SNHLY and CDR2 FYNNEI. Losses at the gene ends were 4 bases for V and 3 bases for J; bases not matched to a gene: 8. The CDR3 runs 15 residues. The CDR3 region has the DNA TGTGCCAGCAGTGGGGGACAGCCTGGCGACTATGGCTACACCTTC. Amino acids: CASSGGQPGDYGYTF.

V and J are TRBV19 and TRBJ2-1; 8 bases map to TRBD1. The CDR3 loop spans 16 amino acids. CDR1 is LNHDA and CDR2 is SQIVND in the germline V gene (reference sequence). The junction had 15 bases not matched to a gene; V was cut back by 5 bases and J by 9 bases. The CDR3 here is CASSVNPQGALSEQFF. For the CDR3, the DNA is TGTGCCAGTAGTGTCAACCCTCAGGGGGCGCTTAGTGAGCAGTTCTTC. The full variable domain, in which reference TRBV19 and TRBJ2-1 provide the parts outside the CDR3, is DGGITQSPKYLFRKEGQNVTLSCEQNLNHDAMYWYRQDPGQGLRLIYYSQIVNDFQKGDIAEGYSVSREKKESFPLTVTSAQKNPTAFYLCASSVNPQGALSEQFFGPGTRLTVL.

The chain employs TRBV5-6 and TRBJ2-5; D remains unclear. Trimming stripped 8 bases from V and 2 bases from J, with 10 bases between. Germline CDR1 is SGHDT and CDR2 is YYEEEE. This CDR3 contains 12 residues. In DNA form, the CDR3 reads TGTGCCAGTGGGTCAGGTCAAGAGACCCAGTACTTC. It translates to CASGSGQETQYF.

This clone has a handful of counts. V is TRBV11-3 and J is TRBJ1-1, with D perhaps matching TRBD1 (6 bases). The germline gives CDR1 SGHNT, CDR2 YENEEA. This CDR3 is built from 13 residues. Trimming removed 4 bases at V and 6 bases at J, with 12 bases between. The CDR3 region has the DNA TGTGCCAGCAGCTCCCCAGGGGAATCTGAAGCTTTCTTT. Protein product: CASSSPGESEAFF. Combining the CDR3 with reference TRBV11-3 and TRBJ1-1 gives the whole variable domain EAGVVQSPRYKIIEKKQPVAFWCNPISGHNTLYWYLQNLGQGPELLIRYENEEAVDDSQLPKDRFSAERLKGVDSTLKIQPAELGDSAVYLCASSSPGESEAFFGQGTRLTVV.

CDR3 DNA: TGTGCCAGCAGCTTCACAGGGGGCGATCCAAACACCGGGGAGCTGTTTTTT. It specifies CASSFTGGDPNTGELFF. The J gene is TRBJ2-2, the V gene TRBV11-2, with 9 bases that match TRBD1. The CDR3 is 17 residues long. CDR1 is SGHAT, CDR2 FQNNGV, per germline. J lost 2 bases, V lost 3 bases, and 7 bases had no gene match.